This T cell receptor (beta chain) was documented in a study of T cells in Graves' hyperthyroidism and ophthalmopathy. V lost 7 bases and J lost 4; bases outside the gene matches: 33. The CDR3 length is 23 residues. The germline gives CDR1 MNHEY, CDR2 SVGAGI. Amplified TCR beta CDR3 regions derived from RNA transcripts. The HTBI primer set drove a first-round RT-PCR of the TCR CDR3. TCRdb ran MiXCR on the multiplex PCR reads and lists one entry per CDR3 protein. The sample lists hundreds of thousands of distinct CDR3 sequences, around 13% occurring once. Those patients with uncontrolled infection, other autoimmune disease, pregnancy or lactation were excluded. Diagnoses used clinical symptoms, serum thyroxine and TRAb, thyroid ultrasound and orbital computed tomography.

The sequence came from a woman between 45 and 60 years old with Graves' ophthalmopathy. The sequenced sample consisted of blood. The chain uses TRBV6-5 and TRBJ2-2; TRBD1 matches 7 bases. DNA of the CDR3: TGTGCCAGCACTTCTAGTCGGGACAGACGCGAAAGTGCAAAGTTCAGAACCACCGGGGAGCTGTTTTTT. Its protein is CASTSSRDRRESAKFRTTGELFF.